The sample holds a few counts of the clone carrying this T cell receptor (beta chain). The antigen remains undetermined. The CDR3 extends over 14 amino acids. Germline V gene lookup returns CDR1 MNHEY and CDR2 SMNVEV (reference sequence). Trimming pared 7 bases from V and 1 base from J, leaving 14 bases between. Donors underwent one heparinised blood draw, 90 to 150 mL on average. This sample stems from a study of beta chain features in type 1 diabetes. Study-level points and caveats: Researchers reported that naive, central memory and Treg TCRB repertoires appeared more similar in patients than in healthy donors. Researchers report that Type 1 diabetes patients had moderately but significantly shorter TCRB CDR3s across all four CD4+ subsets. At VDJ recombination sites, type 1 diabetes patients had fewer insertions and more deleted nucleotides.

Isolated RNA was reverse transcribed in full, so expressed TCRB transcripts were sequenced. TCRdb keeps only in-frame clones here, not all; method: immunoSEQ multiplex PCR. Of around 500,000 clones in the sample, around 10% are singletons; the top ten hold 0.04% to 0.05%. The sequenced sample consisted of naive CD4+ T cells from blood. The chain employs TRBV27 and TRBJ2-7; no reliable D call. The sequence was obtained from a woman aged 18-30 years in good health. DNA of the CDR3: TGTGCCAGCACCCCGGACCGACTGTCCTACGAGCAGTACTTC. This encodes CASTPDRLSYEQYF.